The following is a T cell receptor beta chain sequence with its context. No antigen is known for it. Both TCRalpha and TCRbeta cDNA were subjected to two nested PCRs lasting roughly 16 and 10 cycles. For each CDR3 protein, TCRdb gives one entry from its re-call of the 5' RACE reads, without DNA. There are approximately 420,000 distinct CDR3 sequences in the sample, with 2% to 3% held by the top ten. Germline CDR1 DFQATT, CDR2 SNEGSKA (reference sequence). There are 11 residues in the CDR3. These data are taken from a study of monozygotic twins with inflammatory bowel disease. General study findings and limits: Variability may have been added to patient repertoires by differing immunosuppressive treatments. Any single strong signal or clonotype tied to IBD lacked support.

This sequence was found in a human donor with ulcerative colitis or Crohn's disease, or a healthy co-twin of an affected twin (not recorded which). Sequencing was done on a sample of blood. V gene TRBV20-1 combines with J gene TRBJ2-7. CDR3 region: CSAGQAKEQYF.